The rows below give T cell receptor beta chains drawn from one sample of a study of persistence of HIV-infected CD4 T cells. No antigen has been assigned to these receptors. The table came from immunoSEQ multiplex PCR; TCRdb's copy has only in-frame clones and leaves some out. The profile shows more than 30,000 clones, roughly 82% of them singletons. Sequences were derived from CD4+ T cells sorted from PBMCs after 18-hour stimulation, sampled from a patient who received antiretroviral therapy. The receptor source for this set is an adult woman with HIV who was CMV-seropositive. Both conserved end residues are part of each CDR3. The D gene is left open where the match is weak. Rows give clone size only sometimes, using once, few, many, or a class for an expanded clone.

V gene	J gene	D gene	clone size	CDR3 DNA	CDR3 protein
TRBV30	TRBJ1-5	TRBD1	-	TGTGCCTGGGCCGGACAGGGTCATCAGCCCCAGCATTTT	CAWAGQGHQPQHF
TRBV30	TRBJ1-4	-	-	TGTGCCTGGAGTGCGTTCGGGGCGCAAAATGAAAAACTGTTTTTT	CAWSAFGAQNEKLFF
TRBV4-3	TRBJ2-5	-	-	TGCGCCAGCAGCCAAGGCCCAGCAGAAGAGACCCAGTACTTC	CASSQGPAEETQYF
TRBV18	TRBJ2-3	-	-	TGTGCCAGCTCACCCAACTATCGCACAGATACGCAGTATTTT	CASSPNYRTDTQYF
TRBV4-3	TRBJ1-1	-	-	TGCGCCAGCAGCCAAGATTTCGGGGGGTGGACTGAAGCTTTCTTT	CASSQDFGGWTEAFF
TRBV23-1	TRBJ1-4	-	-	TGCGCCAGCGACCCAACGACGGGCCGGGGTGAAAAACTGTTTTTT	CASDPTTGRGEKLFF
TRBV7-9	TRBJ1-2	-	-	TGTGCCAGCAGCTTAGCCGGGAACTATGGCTACACCTTC	CASSLAGNYGYTF
TRBV20-1	TRBJ2-5	-	-	TGCAGTGCTAGAACAGAAGAGACCCAGTACTTC	CSARTEETQYF
TRBV30	TRBJ1-6	TRBD1	-	TGTGCCTGGAGTGGACAGGGGCGCTCACCCCTCCACTTT	CAWSGQGRSPLHF
TRBV30	TRBJ1-4	-	-	TGTGCCTGGAGTGTACCGGGGGCCCCAACTAATGAAAAACTGTTTTTT	CAWSVPGAPTNEKLFF
TRBV7-8	TRBJ1-2	-	-	TGTGCCAGCAGCCGGGACGCCAGCGGCTACACCTTC	CASSRDASGYTF
TRBV2	TRBJ2-1	-	few	TGTGCCAGCACCCCGGGATCTCTCGGGGGTAATGAGCAGTTCTTC	CASTPGSLGGNEQFF
TRBV27	TRBJ1-5	-	-	TGTGCCAGCAGTAGTGCCACGAGTATTGGGTTTAATCAGCCCCAGCATTTT	CASSSATSIGFNQPQHF
TRBV29-1	TRBJ1-2	-	-	TGCAGCGTTAACAGGGCGGAAACTGGCTACACCTTC	CSVNRAETGYTF
TRBV24-1	TRBJ2-1	TRBD1	-	TGTGCCACCAGTGACCGACAGGGTGGCTCCTACAATGAGCAGTTCTTC	CATSDRQGGSYNEQFF
TRBV5-1	TRBJ2-3	TRBD1	few	TGCGCCAGCCGACAGGGGGACACAGATACGCAGTATTTT	CASRQGDTDTQYF
TRBV5-8	TRBJ2-3	TRBD1	-	TGTGCCAGCAGCCACGAGGACAGGGTCGGAGATACGCAGTATTTT	CASSHEDRVGDTQYF
TRBV24-1	TRBJ1-1	-	-	TGTGCCACCAGTGAAGGGACATTCCAGTCGACGGCTTTCTTT	CATSEGTFQSTAFF
TRBV28	TRBJ1-1	-	once	TGTGCCAGCAGTTACTTGCGACAGTTTGCGTTAGGCACTGAAGCTTTCTTT	CASSYLRQFALGTEAFF
TRBV4-1	TRBJ1-1	TRBD1	-	TGCGCCAGCAGCCAAGAGGGACAGATCATGAACACTGAAGCTTTCTTT	CASSQEGQIMNTEAFF
TRBV30	TRBJ1-4	-	-	TGTGCCTGGAGTGTATCCGGAGGATTGCGTGAAAAACTGTTTTTT	CAWSVSGGLREKLFF
TRBV5-1	TRBJ2-2	TRBD1	-	TGCGCCAGCAGCTTTACGCCCGGGACAGGGGCTTTACTGAACACCGGGGAGCTGTTTTTT	CASSFTPGTGALLNTGELFF
TRBV28	TRBJ1-5	TRBD1	-	TGTGCCAGCAGTTTACAGGGGGGCCTCCGTAGCAATCAGCCCCAGCATTTT	CASSLQGGLRSNQPQHF
TRBV19	TRBJ2-5	TRBD1	-	TGTGCCAGTAGTATGGGACAGGGGGGTTTTGATGGGACCCAGTACTTC	CASSMGQGGFDGTQYF
TRBV7-2	TRBJ1-4	-	-	TGTGCCAGCAGCTTAGGAAATCTGCCCCCCAATGAAAAACTGTTTTTT	CASSLGNLPPNEKLFF
TRBV18	TRBJ2-5	TRBD2	-	TGTGCCAGCTCCAACGGACTAGCGGGAGAAGGGGCCCAGTACTTC	CASSNGLAGEGAQYF
TRBV19	TRBJ1-5	TRBD1	-	TGTGCCAGTAGTCTTCGACAGGGTCCCCAGCCCCAGCATTTT	CASSLRQGPQPQHF
TRBV7-2	TRBJ2-5	-	-	TGTGCCAGCATCCTAGACACGGCCGGGGGGACCCAGTACTTC	CASILDTAGGTQYF
TRBV7-3	TRBJ1-1	-	-	TGTGCCAGCAGCCCCGGACAGATGAACACTGAAGCTTTCTTT	CASSPGQMNTEAFF
TRBV5-5	TRBJ2-5	TRBD1	-	TGTGCCAGCAGTTCCGACAGGGGGCAAGAGACCCAGTACTTC	CASSSDRGQETQYF
TRBV30	TRBJ1-2	-	-	TGTGCCTGGAGTGTATTCAGGGGCGCCTATGGCTACACCTTC	CAWSVFRGAYGYTF
TRBV6-2/TRBV6-3	TRBJ2-3	TRBD2	-	TGTGCCAGCAGTTGGCGGGGGGGCCCCACAGATACGCAGTATTTT	CASSWRGGPTDTQYF
TRBV7-8	TRBJ2-3	-	-	TGTGCCAGCAGCTTAGAAGAGACAGGGAGGGGCACAGATACGCAGTATTTT	CASSLEETGRGTDTQYF
TRBV10-2	TRBJ1-2	TRBD1	few	TGCGCCAGCACTGAAGACAGGGGGTATGGCTACACCTTC	CASTEDRGYGYTF
TRBV3-1/TRBV3-2	TRBJ1-2	-	few	TGTGCCAGCAGCCAAGGTTATTCAGGAGGGAATGGCTACACCTTC	CASSQGYSGGNGYTF
TRBV5-1	TRBJ1-2	-	-	TGCGCCAGCAGCTTGGGAACAGGAGATTATGGCTACACCTTC	CASSLGTGDYGYTF
TRBV28	TRBJ2-5	-	-	TGTGCCATCCAGTTGGGCGGCCGGGAGACCCAGTACTTC	CAIQLGGRETQYF
TRBV9	TRBJ1-3	TRBD1	-	TGTGCCAGCGGGGACAGGGGTAGAAACACCATATATTTT	CASGDRGRNTIYF
TRBV28	TRBJ1-2	-	-	TGTGCCAGCAGTTTGGGGGCCTCACACCCCTATGGCTACACCTTC	CASSLGASHPYGYTF
TRBV18	TRBJ2-7	-	once	TGTGCCAGCTCACCATTCAGGGCTTACGAGCAGTACTTC	CASSPFRAYEQYF
TRBV4-2	TRBJ2-5	-	once	TGTGCCAGCAGCCAAGATCAGGGACTCCAAGAGACCCAGTACTTC	CASSQDQGLQETQYF
TRBV6-5	TRBJ2-3	TRBD2	-	TGTGCCAGCAGACCCCGGGGACTAAAGACAGATACGCAGTATTTT	CASRPRGLKTDTQYF